Each of the 20 T cell receptor beta chains below was sequenced from the same sample in a study of blood T cell repertoires in COVID-19. Some clones are missing from TCRdb's copy, which holds only in-frame ones; the method was immunoSEQ multiplex PCR. The repertoire holds 200,000 to 250,000 clones, 75% to 85% seen once, with roughly 13% in the top ten. Input material: peripheral blood. Every receptor here comes from a human donor in a cohort sampled during active COVID-19.

This chain uses TRBV4-1 with TRBJ2-1; 7 bases map to TRBD2. The CDR3 length is 16 residues. Germline V gene sequence: CDR1 MGHRA, CDR2 YSYEKL. The trim removed 3 bases at V and 9 bases at J, leaving 14 bases unmatched. As DNA, the CDR3 is TGCGCCAGCAGCCAGAATTTGGGACTACCTCCTGGTGAGCAGTTCTTC. Translation: CASSQNLGLPPGEQFF.

This chain uses TRBV19 with TRBJ2-6, with 9 bases fitting TRBD1. CDR1 and CDR2 from the germline V gene are LNHDA and SQIVND (reference sequence). The CDR3 spans 18 residues. J lost 7 bases, V lost 6 bases, and 16 bases had no gene match. The CDR3 region has the DNA TGTGCCAGTAGGCCGGGACAGGGAAAGAGTTCGGTAGCCAACGTCCTGACTTTC. This sequence encodes CASRPGQGKSSVANVLTF. The variable domain in full, completed from reference TRBV19 and TRBJ2-6, reads DGGITQSPKYLFRKEGQNVTLSCEQNLNHDAMYWYRQDPGQGLRLIYYSQIVNDFQKGDIAEGYSVSREKKESFPLTVTSAQKNPTAFYLCASRPGQGKSSVANVLTFGAGSRLTVL.

This sequence joins TRBV5-1 and TRBJ2-1; 8 positions match TRBD2. The V segment lost 2 bases and the J segment 3 bases; nucleotides outside the gene matches: 1. CDR3 length equals 14 residues. The germline V gene encodes CDR1 SGHRS and CDR2 YFSETQ. In DNA form, the CDR3 reads TGCGCCAGCAGCTTACTAGCGGACTACAATGAGCAGTTCTTC. It encodes CASSLLADYNEQFF.

The V gene is TRBV7-9, the J gene TRBJ2-2; perhaps TRBD1 as D (6 bases). Trimming took off 0 bases at V and 4 bases at J, with 12 bases between the two ends. The CDR3 spans 16 residues. Germline CDR1 is SEHNR and CDR2 is FQNEAQ (reference sequence). The CDR3 nucleotides are TGTGCCAGCAGCTTAGCCTACAGGGACCGCACCGGGGAGCTGTTTTTT. Translating it yields CASSLAYRDRTGELFF.

The sample holds a few counts of this clone. V is TRBV3-1 (or the pseudogene TRBV3-2) and J is TRBJ1-1; 8 bases are shared with TRBD1. With 4 bases clipped from V and 1 base from J, the junction kept 5 bases outside the gene matches. The germline CDR1 and CDR2 sequences are LGHDT and YNNKEL (reference sequence). The CDR3 is 15 amino acids. CDR3 in DNA: TGTGCCAGCAGCCCCCGGGACAGGAAGAACACTGAAGCTTTCTTT. The encoded protein is CASSPRDRKNTEAFF.

V usage is TRBV7-9 and J usage is TRBJ1-1; D gene unclear. V lost 1 base and J lost 5, with 5 bases in between. Germline V gene lookup returns CDR1 SEHNR and CDR2 FQNEAQ (reference sequence). The CDR3 loop spans 12 amino acids. The CDR3 loop is CASSLGATEAFF. The CDR3 DNA reads as TGTGCCAGCAGCTTAGGGGCAACTGAAGCTTTCTTT.

This clone showed up many times. V gene TRBV19 combines with J gene TRBJ1-6; D is ambiguous. Deletions cut 1 base from V and 5 bases from J, with 6 bases between. The germline gives CDR1 LNHDA, CDR2 SQIVND (reference sequence). The CDR3 is 14 residues long. CDR3 protein: CASSIVGNNSPLHF. The CDR3, as DNA: TGTGCCAGTAGTATAGTTGGCAATAATTCACCCCTCCACTTT.

The chain carries TRBV4-2 and TRBJ2-5, with no clear D. Trimming took 0 bases from V and 4 from J, leaving 12 bases between them. Germline CDR1 and CDR2: LGHNA and YNFKEQ. There are 15 residues in the CDR3. Here the CDR3 DNA reads TGTGCCAGCAGCCAAGATTTAGGTGGGCTAGAGACCCAGTACTTC. The encoded protein is CASSQDLGGLETQYF.

This chain links TRBV3-1 (or the pseudogene TRBV3-2) with TRBJ2-1, with TRBD2 matching 13 bases. CDR1 is LGHDT and CDR2 is YNNKEL in the germline V gene (reference sequence). V was clipped by 3 bases and J by 4 bases; unmatched bases: 3. This CDR3 region has 16 residues. CDR3 in amino acids: CASSHRTSGGYNEQFF. In DNA, the CDR3 is TGTGCCAGCAGCCACCGGACTAGCGGGGGATACAATGAGCAGTTCTTC.

The chain couples TRBV4-2 to TRBJ2-7; 8 bases align to TRBD2. V lost 4 bases to trimming and J lost 1 base; unmatched junction nucleotides: 9. The germline V gene has CDR1 LGHNA and CDR2 YNFKEQ. The CDR3 totals 16 residues. The CDR3 bases are TGTGCCAGCAGCCTGAGGACCGGGGGGGGATCCTACGAGCAGTACTTC. As protein: CASSLRTGGGSYEQYF.

This clone was counted a single time. The rearrangement links TRBV4-1 to TRBJ2-1, with 13 bases lining up with TRBD2. The CDR3 consists of 17 residues. J gave up 7 bases and V 1 base, and 7 bases lay outside the gene matches. Germline loops: CDR1 MGHRA, CDR2 YSYEKL. The CDR3 region has the DNA TGCGCCAGCAGCCAAGGTCGGACTAGCGGGAGTAAGAATGAGCAGTTCTTC. Translated, it gives CASSQGRTSGSKNEQFF.

In its sample, this clone was seen a few times. The V gene is TRBV28, the J gene TRBJ2-5, with 14 bases lining up with TRBD2. The CDR3 contains 17 residues. V was clipped by 4 bases and J by 5 bases; unmatched bases: 9. Looked up from germline, CDR1 is MDHEN and CDR2 is SYDVKM. The CDR3 loop is CASSSQTSGRAGETQYF. The CDR3 coding sequence is TGTGCCAGCAGTTCCCAGACTAGCGGGAGGGCCGGGGAGACCCAGTACTTC.

This clone was detected a few times. The chain joins TRBV24-1 to TRBJ2-1; TRBD2 matches at 13 bases. Losses at the gene ends were 1 base for V and 4 bases for J; bases not matched to a gene: 3. Germline CDR1 KGHDR, CDR2 SFDVKD. The CDR3 has 17 amino acids. CDR3 sequence (DNA): TGTGCCACCAGTGATTTTGGGACTAGCGGGGTTTACAATGAGCAGTTCTTC. It codes for CATSDFGTSGVYNEQFF.

The V call is TRBV5-1, the J call TRBJ1-1, with 7 bases that match TRBD1. The germline CDR1 and CDR2 sequences are SGHRS and YFSETQ. V was clipped by 2 bases and J by 11 bases; unmatched bases: 9. The CDR3 runs to 13 residues. DNA for the CDR3: TGCGCCAGCAGCTTTAGCAACAGGGGCTCGGCTTTCTTT. It encodes CASSFSNRGSAFF.

The chain employs TRBV7-8 and TRBJ1-1; possibly TRBD1 for D (5 bases). Deletions cut 3 bases from V and 8 bases from J, with 13 bases between. The CDR3 is made up of 13 amino acids. Germline V gene data show CDR1 as SGHVS and CDR2 as FQNEAQ. The CDR3 loop is CASSLQTGAEAFF. Written as DNA, the CDR3 is TGTGCCAGCAGCTTGCAAACAGGAGCCGAAGCTTTCTTT.

The rearrangement links TRBV7-9 to TRBJ2-1; 8 bases match TRBD1. Germline V gene data show CDR1 as SEHNR and CDR2 as FQNEAQ (reference sequence). The J segment lost 2 bases and the V segment lost 3 bases, leaving 9 bases of the junction unmatched. The length of the CDR3 is 17 residues. The CDR3 spells CASSFPPTGVAYNEQFF. CDR3 in DNA: TGTGCCAGCAGCTTTCCGCCGACAGGGGTAGCCTACAATGAGCAGTTCTTC.

V is TRBV5-3 and J is TRBJ2-2, with 12 bases matching TRBD1. TRBV5-3 is an ORF, and what it does is uncertain. The CDR3 contains 17 residues. V gave up 3 bases and J gave up 7 bases; unmatched junction bases: 10. This CDR3 reads CARSSTRDRGRNGELFF. In DNA form, the CDR3 reads TGTGCCAGAAGCTCAACCCGGGACAGGGGGCGAAACGGGGAGCTGTTTTTT.

The chain joins TRBV11-3 to TRBJ2-2, with D tentatively TRBD1 (6 bases). Germline CDR1 is SGHNT and CDR2 is YENEEA. Trimming pared 5 bases from V and 0 bases from J, leaving 13 bases between. This CDR3 comprises 16 residues. CDR3 coding DNA: TGTGCCAGCAGCCATCAGGGACAAACGAACACCGGGGAGCTGTTTTTT. It translates to CASSHQGQTNTGELFF.

Regarding this clone: The sample carries other DNA sequences with the same CDR3. V and J are TRBV28 and TRBJ2-7; maybe TRBD2 (6 bases). Looked up from germline, CDR1 is MDHEN and CDR2 is SYDVKM. The CDR3 has 14 amino acids. V gave up 4 bases and J gave up 0 bases, with 10 bases separating them. The CDR3 protein is CASSSPGLSYEQYF. CDR3 sequence (DNA): TGTGCCAGCAGTTCCCCGGGACTCTCCTACGAGCAGTACTTC.

This chain links TRBV2 with TRBJ2-1, with D perhaps TRBD2 (5 bases). Germline assignment: CDR1 SNHLY and CDR2 FYNNEI. Deletions cut 5 bases from V and 6 bases from J, with 11 bases between. CDR3 length: 13 amino acids. The CDR3 bases are TGTGCCAGCAGTATTCAACTAGGCAATGAGCAGTTCTTC. Protein: CASSIQLGNEQFF.